This is a list of T cell receptor beta chains from one sample in a study of cytomegalovirus exposure and HLA in healthy donors. Measured with immunoSEQ multiplex PCR; TCRdb has only the in-frame clones, and not every one. The sample has around 150,000 clones, roughly nine tenths seen once. Specimen: PBMCs. The receptors shown here come from a woman aged 18 to 35 in good health and CMV-seropositive. Each CDR3 is given with its conserved first and last residue. Each record gives: clone size, J gene, D gene, V gene, CDR3 protein, CDR3 DNA. The D gene is left open where the match is weak. Some rows have no size entry. The others give once, few or many, or a class for an expanded clone.

clone size: .; J gene: TRBJ2-7; D gene: TRBD1; V gene: TRBV29-1; CDR3 protein: CSVVDRGIYEQYF; CDR3 DNA: TGCAGCGTTGTGGACAGGGGCATTTACGAGCAGTACTTC
clone size: .; J gene: TRBJ1-2; D gene: TRBD1; V gene: TRBV6-1; CDR3 protein: CASSADRGRNGYTF; CDR3 DNA: TGTGCCAGCAGTGCTGACAGGGGGCGGAACGGCTACACCTTC
clone size: .; J gene: TRBJ1-2; D gene: .; V gene: TRBV11-2; CDR3 protein: CASSSPRLLQGPYGYTF; CDR3 DNA: TGTGCCAGCAGCTCACCCCGCTTACTACAGGGTCCCTATGGCTACACCTTC
clone size: once; J gene: TRBJ2-5; D gene: .; V gene: TRBV11-3; CDR3 protein: CASSLWGPEETQYF; CDR3 DNA: TGTGCCAGCAGCTTATGGGGGCCCGAAGAGACCCAGTACTTC
clone size: .; J gene: TRBJ1-3; D gene: .; V gene: TRBV5-6; CDR3 protein: CASSLGGRTGNTIYF; CDR3 DNA: TGTGCCAGCAGCTTGGGGGGCCGGACTGGAAACACCATATATTTT
clone size: .; J gene: TRBJ2-1; D gene: .; V gene: TRBV27; CDR3 protein: CASSLFPSVYNEQFF; CDR3 DNA: TGTGCCAGCAGTTTATTCCCTAGCGTCTACAATGAGCAGTTCTTC
clone size: .; J gene: TRBJ2-1; D gene: .; V gene: TRBV6-5; CDR3 protein: CASSPTSGVSNEQFF; CDR3 DNA: TGTGCCAGCAGCCCAACTAGTGGGGTATCCAATGAGCAGTTCTTC
clone size: .; J gene: TRBJ1-2; D gene: .; V gene: TRBV9; CDR3 protein: CASSVGRRGNGYGYTF; CDR3 DNA: TGTGCCAGCAGCGTAGGTCGGCGAGGGAATGGCTATGGCTACACCTTC
clone size: .; J gene: TRBJ2-3; D gene: .; V gene: TRBV5-4; CDR3 protein: CASSTGTSTDTQYF; CDR3 DNA: TGTGCCAGCAGCACTGGGACTAGCACAGATACGCAGTATTTT
clone size: .; J gene: TRBJ2-7; D gene: .; V gene: TRBV6-1; CDR3 protein: CASSDGQGGEQYF; CDR3 DNA: TGTGCCAGCAGTGACGGGCAGGGAGGCGAGCAGTACTTC
clone size: .; J gene: TRBJ2-1; D gene: TRBD1; V gene: TRBV5-1; CDR3 protein: CASSDRDRGLYNEQFF; CDR3 DNA: TGCGCCAGCAGCGATAGGGACAGGGGCTTATACAATGAGCAGTTCTTC
clone size: few; J gene: TRBJ2-3; D gene: .; V gene: TRBV4-1; CDR3 protein: CASSQSLTDTQYF; CDR3 DNA: TGCGCCAGCAGCCAAAGCTTGACAGATACGCAGTATTTT
clone size: .; J gene: TRBJ2-1; D gene: .; V gene: TRBV5-1; CDR3 protein: CASSLGFQEDNEQFF; CDR3 DNA: TGCGCCAGCAGCTTGGGGTTCCAAGAGGACAATGAGCAGTTCTTC
clone size: .; J gene: TRBJ2-3; D gene: .; V gene: TRBV7-3; CDR3 protein: CASSQYTSDTQYF; CDR3 DNA: TGTGCCAGCAGCCAATACACATCAGATACGCAGTATTTT
clone size: .; J gene: TRBJ1-5; D gene: .; V gene: TRBV18; CDR3 protein: CASSPSRTDTKAQHF; CDR3 DNA: TGTGCCAGCTCCCCAAGCCGGACGGACACGAAGGCCCAGCATTTT
clone size: .; J gene: TRBJ2-5; D gene: TRBD2; V gene: TRBV28; CDR3 protein: CASSFRAGRSETQYF; CDR3 DNA: TGTGCCAGCAGTTTTCGAGCGGGAAGGTCGGAGACCCAGTACTTC
clone size: .; J gene: TRBJ1-1; D gene: .; V gene: TRBV28; CDR3 protein: CASQKGVSNTEAFF; CDR3 DNA: TGTGCCAGTCAAAAGGGGGTCTCGAACACTGAAGCTTTCTTT
clone size: .; J gene: TRBJ1-2; D gene: .; V gene: TRBV25-1; CDR3 protein: CASREAGSPYSYTF; CDR3 DNA: TGTGCCAGCAGGGAGGCGGGGTCCCCCTATAGCTACACCTTC
clone size: once; J gene: TRBJ1-2; D gene: .; V gene: TRBV5-1; CDR3 protein: CASSSTSDGYTF; CDR3 DNA: TGCGCCAGCAGCTCTACTTCGGATGGCTACACCTTC
clone size: .; J gene: TRBJ2-7; D gene: TRBD2; V gene: TRBV7-9; CDR3 protein: CASSHRTRVYEQYF; CDR3 DNA: TGTGCCAGCAGCCACCGGACTAGGGTGTACGAGCAGTACTTC
clone size: .; J gene: TRBJ2-5; D gene: .; V gene: TRBV7-3; CDR3 protein: CASSLLPGGTQYF; CDR3 DNA: TGTGCCAGCAGCTTATTGCCCGGAGGGACCCAGTACTTC
clone size: .; J gene: TRBJ2-1; D gene: TRBD1; V gene: TRBV2; CDR3 protein: CASKADRAGPYNEQFF; CDR3 DNA: TGTGCCAGCAAGGCAGACAGGGCTGGACCCTACAATGAGCAGTTCTTC